Described below is a single T cell receptor (beta chain) sequence and its context. The antigen remains undetermined. This entry belongs to a study of Ad26.COV2.S vaccination and SARS-CoV-2 variants. For the study at large: As a participant in COV1001, the donor was in the Ad26.COV2.S trial arm. Intramuscularly, Ad26.COV2.S was given either once or twice, 56 days apart. Whole-study results and caveats: Spike-specific responses of CD8+ and CD4+ T cells were reported to display substantial breadth after vaccination.

Sequenced by immunoSEQ multiplex PCR; TCRdb stores in-frame clones only, minus some. The sample lists around 320,000 clones, around nine tenths occurring once. Treatment denoted: about 20 received Ad26.COV2.S at low or high dose, single or two shots; 5 received placebo; per-sample allocation not given. At day 63 after the first vaccine or placebo injection, samples were drawn. The donor's status was that of an adult aged 18-55 years in Boston. Per the germline V gene, CDR1 is MNHEY and CDR2 is SVGAGI. V was pared by 1 base and J by 0 bases, with 3 bases between. CDR3 length: 13 residues. The specimen was peripheral blood, collected in a trial of Ad26.COV2.S vaccine versus placebo. The chain employs TRBV6-5 and TRBJ2-5; unclear D gene. This clonotype was sampled from a person between 18 and 65 years old who received the Ad26.COV2.S COVID-19 vaccine or a placebo. The chain's CDR3 is CASSYLDQETQYF. Written as DNA, the CDR3 is TGTGCCAGCAGTTACTTGGACCAAGAGACCCAGTACTTC.